These 25 T cell receptor beta chains originate from one sample sequenced in a study of T cell changes during pregnancy in multiple sclerosis. TCRdb keeps only in-frame clones here, not all; method: immunoSEQ multiplex PCR. The data hold 100,000 or so clones, with roughly 90% observed a single time. The starting material was peripheral blood, obtained after pregnancy. The receptors were gathered from a female donor with multiple sclerosis, enrolled in a pregnancy study.

This chain connects TRBV7-6 to TRBJ2-3; 14 bases map to TRBD2. CDR3 size: 18 residues. Germline-derived CDR1 and CDR2 are SGHVS and FNYEAQ. The V gene end was trimmed by 1 base and the J gene end by 0 bases; junction bases not matched to a gene: 3. CDR3 coding DNA: TGTGCCAGCAGCTTAGGACTAGCGGGGGGGCCCAGCACAGATACGCAGTATTTT. It codes for CASSLGLAGGPSTDTQYF.

CDR3 protein: CASSQTGGPDTGELFF. CDR3 DNA sequence: TGTGCCAGCAGCCAAACGGGAGGGCCCGACACCGGGGAGCTGTTTTTT. The chain uses TRBV14 and TRBJ2-2, with TRBD2 matching over 8 bases. This CDR3 has 16 residues. Germline CDR1 and CDR2: SGHDN and FVKESK. Trimming at V came to 2 bases and at J to 3 bases, leaving 5 bases not matched to a gene.

This clone was observed a few times. The gene calls are TRBV10-1 and TRBJ1-1; TRBD1 might be the D (5 bases). V lost 5 bases to trimming and J lost 0 bases, with 13 bases between them. CDR3 length equals 15 residues. Germline CDR1 is WNHNN and CDR2 is SYGVQD (reference sequence). CDR3 protein: CASSFLDSLNTEAFF. Here the CDR3 DNA reads TGCGCCAGCAGTTTTTTAGACAGCCTGAACACTGAAGCTTTCTTT.

The gene calls are TRBV28 and TRBJ1-2; D remains unclear. CDR1 and CDR2 from the germline V gene are MDHEN and SYDVKM. The CDR3 is 14 residues long. Trimming cost V 3 bases and J 5 bases, with 13 bases left between them. This CDR3 reads CASSLLGGGYGYTF. In DNA, the CDR3 is TGTGCCAGCAGTTTGTTGGGTGGAGGGTATGGCTACACCTTC.

This clone occurred many times. The V gene is TRBV7-2, the J gene TRBJ1-6, with D uncertain. V dropped 1 base and J dropped 8 bases, with 9 bases sitting between them. CDR1 SGHTA and CDR2 FQGNSA come from the germline V gene. The CDR3 runs 14 residues. The CDR3 region is CASSLGGFYSPLHF. In nucleotides, the CDR3 is TGTGCCAGCAGCTTAGGAGGATTCTATTCACCCCTCCACTTT.

The rearrangement joins TRBV10-3 to TRBJ2-3, with TRBD1 matching over 9 bases. The V segment lost 6 bases and the J segment 3 bases; nucleotides outside the gene matches: 4. This CDR3 has 14 amino acids. Germline loops: CDR1 ENHRY, CDR2 SYGVKD. This chain's CDR3 is CAISRDRATDTQYF. In nucleotides, the CDR3 is TGTGCCATCAGCAGGGACAGGGCGACAGATACGCAGTATTTT.

This chain uses TRBV29-1 with TRBJ2-3, with 9 bases aligning to TRBD2. This CDR3 contains 14 residues. V lost 4 bases and J lost 5; bases outside the gene matches: 7. CDR1 SQVTM and CDR2 ANQGSEA come from the germline V gene. This CDR3 is CSVGTLAGLDTQYF. CDR3 sequence (DNA): TGCAGCGTTGGTACGCTAGCGGGACTAGATACGCAGTATTTT.

V gene TRBV9 combines with J gene TRBJ2-2, with D perhaps matching TRBD2 (6 bases). V shed 3 bases and J shed 3 bases, with 9 bases lying between them. The germline V gene has CDR1 SGDLS and CDR2 YYNGEE. The CDR3 covers 14 residues. The CDR3 DNA sequence: TGTGCCAGCAGCGCCCTAGCGCACACCGGGGAGCTGTTTTTT. Protein: CASSALAHTGELFF.

The genes are TRBV6-1 and TRBJ2-1; 9 positions match TRBD1. The V and J ends lost 6 bases and 7 bases, in that order; junction bases with no gene match: 13. The CDR3 is 16 amino acids. The germline CDR1 and CDR2 sequences are MNHNS and SASEGT. The CDR3 region is CASRELIQGAMNEQFF. CDR3 bases: TGTGCCAGCAGAGAACTCATACAGGGGGCGATGAATGAGCAGTTCTTC.

The gene calls are TRBV25-1 and TRBJ1-3; D gene ambiguous. V shed 2 bases and J shed 3 bases, with 11 bases lying between them. The germline V gene has CDR1 MGHDK and CDR2 SYGVNS. The CDR3 is 15 residues long. The CDR3 here is CASSEVQVLGNTIYF. In nucleotides, the CDR3 is TGTGCCAGCAGTGAAGTCCAGGTCCTTGGAAACACCATATATTTT.

The chain couples TRBV5-6 to TRBJ2-7; TRBD1 agrees at 7 bases. The CDR3 length is 17 residues. V shed 0 bases and J 5 bases; nucleotides not matched to a gene: 14. Germline CDR1 reads SGHDT; CDR2 reads YYEEEE. This CDR3 reads CASSLASLGMTGNEQYF. Here the CDR3 DNA reads TGTGCCAGCAGCTTGGCGTCTTTGGGCATGACAGGGAACGAGCAGTACTTC.

The V call is TRBV10-3, the J call TRBJ2-1; TRBD2 might be the D (5 bases). V shed 8 bases and J shed 2 bases, with 10 bases lying between them. Germline V lookup: CDR1 ENHRY, CDR2 SYGVKD. The CDR3 is 13 amino acids. The CDR3 coding sequence is TGTGCCATCGAGGCGGGCCCCTACAATGAGCAGTTCTTC. Protein product: CAIEAGPYNEQFF.

V and J are TRBV9 and TRBJ1-5; D perhaps matches TRBD1 (5 bases). V gave up 1 base and J gave up 1 base, with 9 bases separating them. This CDR3 is built from 15 residues. CDR1 is SGDLS, CDR2 YYNGEE, per germline. The CDR3 is CASSVSGQSNQPQHF. CDR3 DNA sequence: TGTGCCAGCAGCGTATCAGGGCAAAGCAATCAGCCCCAGCATTTT.

V gene TRBV2 combines with J gene TRBJ2-3; 8 bases map to TRBD1. Losses at the gene ends were 3 bases for V and 8 bases for J; bases not matched to a gene: 10. The CDR3 totals 15 residues. Germline V gene data show CDR1 as SNHLY and CDR2 as FYNNEI. CDR3: CASSDSGTGISTQYF. CDR3 nucleotides: TGTGCCAGCAGTGATTCCGGGACAGGTATATCTACGCAGTATTTT. Looking up the rest from reference TRBV2 and TRBJ2-3 gives the full variable domain: EPEVTQTPSHQVTQMGQEVILRCVPISNHLYFYWYRQILGQKVEFLVSFYNNEISEKSEIFDDQFSVERPDGSNFTLKIRSTKLEDSAMYFCASSDSGTGISTQYFGPGTRLTVL.

The chain employs TRBV11-2 and TRBJ2-7; TRBD2 aligns across 11 bases. The germline V gene encodes CDR1 SGHAT and CDR2 FQNNGV. The CDR3 consists of 15 residues. V dropped 4 bases and J dropped 1; count of bases not matched to a gene: 3. The CDR3 bases are TGTGCCAGCAGCTACACTAGCGGGGGATCCTACGAGCAGTACTTC. It encodes CASSYTSGGSYEQYF.

The chain combines TRBV5-1 with TRBJ2-1, with D perhaps matching TRBD2 (5 bases). V lost 6 bases, J lost 8 bases, and 21 bases lay in between. The CDR3 loop spans 15 amino acids. Germline CDR1 SGHRS, CDR2 YFSETQ. The CDR3 coding sequence is TGCGCCAGCACACCGTCGGGATTCTTTGGGGATGAGCAGTTCTTC. This translates into CASTPSGFFGDEQFF.

V and J are TRBV6-1 and TRBJ1-1, with 8 bases matching TRBD1. The CDR3 is 16 residues long. Germline V lookup: CDR1 MNHNS, CDR2 SASEGT. Trimming at V came to 4 bases and at J to 3 bases, leaving 10 bases not matched to a gene. CDR3 sequence: CASSGRFPGGYTEAFF. The DNA for the CDR3 is TGTGCCAGCAGTGGTAGATTTCCAGGGGGCTACACTGAAGCTTTCTTT.

V gene TRBV15 combines with J gene TRBJ2-1, with 12 bases that match TRBD2. The junction had 12 bases not matched to a gene; V was cut back by 8 bases and J by 10 bases. Germline V gene data show CDR1 as LNHNV and CDR2 as YYDKDF (reference sequence). This CDR3 is built from 15 residues. CDR3 in DNA: TGTGCCACCTCGTTGGAGCTAGCGGGGGGGAGGGAGCAGTTCTTC. Amino acid sequence: CATSLELAGGREQFF.

The rearrangement joins TRBV5-1 to TRBJ2-3; 7 nucleotides match TRBD1. V gave up 1 base and J gave up 4 bases; unmatched junction bases: 6. Germline CDR1 and CDR2: SGHRS and YFSETQ. CDR3 size: 15 residues. CDR3 coding DNA: TGCGCCAGCAGCTTGATCGGCAGGGGGTCAGATACGCAGTATTTT. Protein: CASSLIGRGSDTQYF.

Written as DNA, the CDR3 is TGCAGCGTTGCCGGGACTAGGGGAGGAGTGAACACTGAAGCTTTCTTT. Its protein product is CSVAGTRGGVNTEAFF. The V call is TRBV29-1, the J call TRBJ1-1; tentative D call: TRBD1 (5 bases). Looked up from germline, CDR1 is SQVTM and CDR2 is ANQGSEA. V dropped 4 bases and J dropped 0 bases, with 18 bases sitting between them. The CDR3 runs to 16 residues.

The chain is built from TRBV7-9 and TRBJ1-1; D is possibly TRBD1 (6 bases). The germline gives CDR1 SEHNR, CDR2 FQNEAQ (reference sequence). The V gene lost 4 bases and the J gene lost 1 base, with 7 bases spanning the gap. The CDR3 is 13 residues long. Here the CDR3 reads CASSSQGNTEAFF. The CDR3 nucleotides read TGTGCCAGCAGCTCACAGGGGAACACTGAAGCTTTCTTT. Full variable domain (remainder filled in from reference TRBV7-9 and TRBJ1-1): DTGVSQNPRHKITKRGQNVTFRCDPISEHNRLYWYRQTLGQGPEFLTYFQNEAQLEKSRLLSDRFSAERPKGSFSTLEIQRTEQGDSAMYLCASSSQGNTEAFFGQGTRLTVV.

The J gene is TRBJ1-2, the V gene TRBV29-1; no clear D. Trimming took 3 bases from V and 4 from J, leaving 12 bases between them. The CDR3 has 13 amino acids. CDR1 is SQVTM and CDR2 is ANQGSEA in the germline V gene. The CDR3 region has the DNA TGCAGCGTTGAGGGAGGGCCCGGCTATGGCTACACCTTC. It translates to CSVEGGPGYGYTF.

The V and J genes are TRBV11-2 and TRBJ2-7, with D possibly being TRBD2 (6 bases). Trimming took 4 bases from V and 6 from J, leaving 16 bases between them. The germline gives CDR1 SGHAT, CDR2 FQNNGV. The CDR3 covers 14 residues. DNA for the CDR3: TGTGCCAGCAGCTCTCGGCGGGGCCTGGGCGAGCAGTACTTC. Its translation is CASSSRRGLGEQYF. Full variable domain (missing parts from reference TRBV11-2 and TRBJ2-7): EAGVAQSPRYKIIEKRQSVAFWCNPISGHATLYWYQQILGQGPKLLIQFQNNGVVDDSQLPKDRFSAERLKGVDSTLKIQPAKLEDSAVYLCASSSRRGLGEQYFGPGTRLTVT.

J is TRBJ2-7 and V is TRBV29-1; the match to TRBD2 covers 7 bases. CDR1 is SQVTM, CDR2 ANQGSEA, per germline. Germline trimming cut 6 bases from V and 2 bases from J; bases unmatched to any gene: 10. The CDR3 covers 14 residues. The CDR3 is CSVRRLGGTYEQYF. CDR3 sequence (DNA): TGCAGCGTGCGCCGTTTGGGGGGGACCTACGAGCAGTACTTC.

The chain has TRBV13 and TRBJ1-1, with D perhaps matching TRBD1 (5 bases). Per germline, CDR1 PRHDT and CDR2 FYEKMQ (reference sequence). The V end lost 5 bases, the J end lost 9 bases, and 16 bases lay between the germline ends. This CDR3 spans 13 amino acids. The DNA of the CDR3 is TGTGCCAGCAGCCCCCCCCCGACAGACAAAGCTTTCTTT. This gives the protein CASSPPPTDKAFF.